Detailed here is one T cell receptor beta chain. Only in-frame clones appear in the TCRdb table, and some are missing; sequencing was by immunoSEQ multiplex PCR. The sample records 150,000 to 200,000 clones, about 91% being singletons. These data belong to a study of control samples from healthy donors and cancer patients. The CDR3 extends over 12 amino acids. Trimming took off 8 bases at V and 5 bases at J, with 13 bases between the two ends. Per the germline V gene, CDR1 is MDHEN and CDR2 is SYDVKM. This TCR was sampled from a woman aged 25 to 39 in good health. The chain carries TRBV28 and TRBJ2-7, with unresolved D. Material: blood. Here the CDR3 reads CASSAYRDEQYF. As DNA, the CDR3 is TGTGCCAGCTCAGCCTATCGAGACGAGCAGTACTTC.